The present entry profiles one T cell receptor beta chain with its context. The authors ran a second PCR of about 6 to 11 cycles using a sample-barcoded 5' primer and a J-beta primer mix. MiXCR, run by TCRdb on the 5' RACE reads, gives a single entry per CDR3 protein. The table has 850,000 to 1,300,000 distinct CDR3 sequences, more than 35% seen once. Peripheral blood was drawn, approximately 9.4 milliliters per donor. This entry is derived from a study of blood T cells in healthy people across ages. The germline gives CDR1 DFQATT, CDR2 SNEGSKA (reference sequence). This CDR3 comprises 11 residues. The sample comprised blood. The rearrangement uses TRBV20-1 and TRBJ2-7; D is possibly TRBD2 (6 bases). The receptor's source is an older woman in good health. The CDR3 DNA reads TGCAGCGGCGGGGCGGTCTACGAGCAGTACTTC. Its translation: CSGGAVYEQYF.